The clone carrying this T cell receptor beta chain was observed a handful of times. Antigen: not known. This entry is derived from a study of response to subunit inactivated influenza vaccine. TCRdb re-derived calls from the RT-PCR reads in MiXCR, one entry per CDR3 protein. The repertoire holds about 500,000 distinct CDR3 sequences, with approximately 16% as singletons. Study-wide results and limits: Each seasonal flu vaccination may recruit only limited new T cells, authors suggested.

Trimming pared 6 bases from V and 10 bases from J, leaving 10 bases between. The CDR3 has 12 residues. Sequenced material: CD4+ T cells sorted from PBMCs, taken roughly 24 months after vaccination. The sequence was obtained from a man in his fifties or sixties who received an inactivated influenza vaccine. The chain has TRBV12-3 or TRBV12-4 and TRBJ1-6; D is undetermined. The CDR3 sequence: CASRPAGSPLHF. The CDR3, as DNA: TGTGCCAGCAGACCCGCCGGATCACCCCTCCACTTT.